This TCR beta chain was documented in a study of blood T cell repertoires in COVID-19. This table comes from immunoSEQ multiplex PCR, and its TCRdb copy is limited to in-frame clones, with some not included. The sample carries 250,000 to 350,000 clones, 86% recorded once. The sample holds a few counts of this clone. The CDR3 is 15 residues long. Per the germline V gene, CDR1 is LGHDT and CDR2 is YNNKEL (reference sequence). V was cut by 1 base and J by 2 bases, with 9 bases left in between. This rearrangement joins TRBV3-1 (or the pseudogene TRBV3-2) to TRBJ1-5, with D tentatively TRBD1 (5 bases). Sample: peripheral blood. This clonotype was sampled from a woman aged 25 to 39 with active or convalescent COVID-19. CDR3 nucleotide sequence: TGTGCCAGCAGCCAAGGAGTAGGGGGCAATCAGCCCCAGCATTTT. This translates into CASSQGVGGNQPQHF.